One sample yielded the 21 T cell receptor beta chains listed below, sequenced in a study of T cell repertoires in cytomegalovirus infection. Their target antigens are unknown. TCRdb ran MiXCR on the reads and lists one entry per CDR3 protein. The sample shows approximately 65,000 distinct CDR3 sequences, 20% of them seen only once. Material: CD8+ T cells from cultured PBMCs, obtained from culture after CMV antigen stimulation. The receptors were gathered from a human donor in good health (CMV status not recorded). Some clones in this sample may be carry-over from other donors' samples.

The rearrangement uses TRBV18 and TRBJ2-7, with D unresolved. Germline CDR1 is KGHSH and CDR2 is LQKENI. The germline V and J ends were trimmed by 3 bases and 0 bases, with 15 bases remaining between them. The CDR3 has 16 amino acids. CDR3 sequence: CASSPRQLLLSYEQYF. In nucleotides, the CDR3 is TGTGCCAGCTCACCGAGGCAGCTTCTCCTCTCCTACGAGCAGTACTTC.

The chain joins TRBV9 to TRBJ1-2; no reliable D call. The CDR3 consists of 13 residues. Germline V lookup: CDR1 SGDLS, CDR2 YYNGEE. The germline V and J ends were trimmed by 2 bases and 8 bases, with 13 bases remaining between them. CDR3 coding DNA: TGTGCCAGCAGCGTCTCGCCGGCGGCCGGCTACACCTTC. Residues: CASSVSPAAGYTF.

This chain links TRBV20-1 with TRBJ2-5, with D perhaps matching TRBD1 (6 bases). The CDR3 totals 14 residues. Germline loops: CDR1 DFQATT, CDR2 SNEGSKA (reference sequence). With 1 base removed from V and 5 bases from J, the gap between germline ends came to 14 bases. The CDR3 here is CSARGGHQTETQYF. The CDR3 bases are TGCAGTGCTAGAGGGGGACACCAGACGGAGACCCAGTACTTC.

This clonotype occurred a few times. V is TRBV7-6 and J is TRBJ2-1; D remains ambiguous. The CDR3 contains 11 residues. V shed 5 bases and J shed 3 bases, with 2 bases lying between them. Germline V gives CDR1 SGHVS, CDR2 FNYEAQ. As DNA, the CDR3 is TGTGCCAGCAGCGGCTACAATGAGCAGTTCTTC. Translating it yields CASSGYNEQFF.

This clonotype came up a few times. The V call is TRBV7-2, the J call TRBJ2-5; 9 bases line up with TRBD2. The germline CDR1 and CDR2 sequences are SGHTA and FQGNSA. The CDR3 has 13 residues. The junction had 2 bases not matched to a gene; V was cut back by 4 bases and J by 5 bases. CDR3 in DNA: TGTGCCAGCAGCTCAGGACTAGCGGAGACCCAGTACTTC. It codes for CASSSGLAETQYF.

This clonotype was counted between two and nine times. The rearrangement joins TRBV6-2 or TRBV6-3 to TRBJ1-1; 9 nucleotides align to TRBD1. Trimming at V came to 6 bases and at J to 7 bases, leaving 3 bases not matched to a gene. Germline-derived CDR1 and CDR2 are MNHEY and SVGEGT. The CDR3 is 12 residues long. The CDR3 sequence is CASRRTGDEAFF. CDR3 nucleotide sequence: TGTGCCAGCAGACGGACAGGGGATGAAGCTTTCTTT.

A few counts support this clonotype. The conserved phenylalanine or tryptophan is not found at the CDR3 terminus, so this likely reflects a read error. The CDR3 loop is CASSLAGYAEQYL. The CDR3, as DNA: TGTGCCAGCAGCTTAGCCGGGTATGCCGAGCAGTACCTC. This chain connects TRBV7-8 to TRBJ2-7; no firm D call. The ends were cut back, 0 bases at V and 6 bases at J, with 9 bases in the middle. Germline V lookup: CDR1 SGHVS, CDR2 FQNEAQ. This CDR3 has 13 residues.

This sequence joins TRBV20-1 and TRBJ2-1, with D uncertain. There are 16 residues in the CDR3. The germline V gene encodes CDR1 DFQATT and CDR2 SNEGSKA (reference sequence). Trimming left V 0 bases short and J 0 bases short, with 12 bases between. DNA for the CDR3: TGCAGTGCTAGAGATCTAATTCGGCACTCCTACAATGAGCAGTTCTTC. Translation: CSARDLIRHSYNEQFF.

CDR3 sequence: CASSYAGGPTEAFF. The CDR3 bases are TGTGCCAGCAGTTACGCAGGGGGCCCCACTGAAGCTTTCTTT. The gene calls are TRBV6-6 and TRBJ1-1; TRBD1 aligns across 8 bases. Germline V lookup: CDR1 MNHNY, CDR2 SVGAGI (reference sequence). V lost 2 bases to trimming and J lost 4 bases; unmatched junction nucleotides: 3. The length of the CDR3 is 14 residues.

The chain couples TRBV11-1 to TRBJ2-1; 7 bases map to TRBD1. CDR1 and CDR2 from the germline V gene are SGHAT and FQDESV (reference sequence). This CDR3 is 14 amino acids long. V dropped 5 bases and J dropped 3; count of bases not matched to a gene: 4. The CDR3 DNA is TGTGCCAGCAGCACCGGGACAGTCTACAATGAGCAGTTCTTC. This codes for CASSTGTVYNEQFF.

The V gene is TRBV7-8, the J gene TRBJ1-1; weak D call: TRBD1 (6 bases). Trimming took off 1 base at V and 5 bases at J, with 11 bases between the two ends. The CDR3 sequence is 14 residues long. Germline CDR1 and CDR2: SGHVS and FQNEAQ. In nucleotides, the CDR3 is TGTGCCAGCAGCTTAGGTGGGGGGCCAACTGAAGCTTTCTTT. It codes for CASSLGGGPTEAFF.

This clonotype came up once. The chain uses TRBV19 and TRBJ2-5; TRBD2 matches at 12 bases. Germline lookup yields CDR1 LNHDA and CDR2 SQIVND (reference sequence). This CDR3 spans 16 amino acids. J lost 4 bases, V lost 6 bases, and 9 bases had no gene match. The CDR3 loop reads CASRSLAGGLRETQYF. CDR3 nucleotides: TGTGCCAGTAGGTCTCTAGCGGGGGGGCTCAGAGAGACCCAGTACTTC.

J is TRBJ2-7 and V is TRBV7-2; a possible D gene is TRBD2 (5 bases). Germline V lookup: CDR1 SGHTA, CDR2 FQGNSA. CDR3 length: 15 residues. V lost 5 bases and J lost 4, with 18 bases in between. The CDR3 nucleotides read TGTGCCAGCAGCCCCGCCCGGGGATCGTTATACGAGCAGTACTTC. Protein sequence: CASSPARGSLYEQYF.

The CDR3 here is CASSFRGGMGVSGANVLTF. CDR3 coding DNA: TGTGCCAGCAGTTTTAGGGGAGGCATGGGCGTCTCTGGGGCCAACGTCCTGACTTTC. V is TRBV12-3 or TRBV12-4 and J is TRBJ2-6, with D perhaps TRBD2 (6 bases). V shed 3 bases and J shed 0 bases, with 18 bases lying between them. This CDR3 contains 19 residues.

In its sample, this clonotype was seen a few times. The chain combines TRBV7-8 with TRBJ1-2; 12 bases line up with TRBD1. V shed 5 bases, J shed 8 bases, and the junction held 6 bases outside the gene matches. Looked up from germline, CDR1 is SGHVS and CDR2 is FQNEAQ. The CDR3 has 14 residues. The CDR3: CASSPGQGARGYTF. The CDR3 nucleotides are TGTGCCAGCAGCCCGGGACAGGGGGCGCGGGGCTACACCTTC.

A few counts support this clonotype. The chain has TRBV7-2 and TRBJ2-7; TRBD1 agrees at 7 bases. CDR1 is SGHTA and CDR2 is FQGNSA in the germline V gene. The CDR3 sequence is 14 residues long. V lost 5 bases, J lost 5 bases, and 9 bases stayed unmatched. CDR3: CASSADRRFHEQYF. In DNA, the CDR3 is TGTGCCAGCAGCGCGGACAGGCGATTCCACGAGCAGTACTTC.

This clonotype was detected a few times. The CDR3 protein is CASSLGTGAQLGYTF. CDR3 DNA sequence: TGTGCCAGCAGCCTCGGGACAGGGGCCCAACTAGGCTACACCTTC. This sequence joins TRBV7-9 and TRBJ1-2, with TRBD1 matching 10 bases. In germline, CDR1 is SEHNR, CDR2 FQNEAQ (reference sequence). The V gene end was trimmed by 5 bases and the J gene end by 8 bases; junction bases not matched to a gene: 11. The CDR3 length is 15 residues.

In its sample, this clonotype was seen many times. This sequence joins TRBV6-1 and TRBJ1-5; 7 bases align to TRBD1. The CDR3 covers 16 residues. V shed 5 bases and J 2 bases; nucleotides not matched to a gene: 9. Germline lookup yields CDR1 MNHNS and CDR2 SASEGT. CDR3 bases: TGTGCCAGCAGTCAAACAGGGGAGTGGGGCAATCAGCCCCAGCATTTT. Amino acids: CASSQTGEWGNQPQHF.

This clonotype was recorded a few times. The chain has TRBV6-2 or TRBV6-3 and TRBJ2-5, with D perhaps TRBD1 or TRBD2 (6 bases each). The CDR3 extends over 16 amino acids. The germline V gene has CDR1 MNHEY and CDR2 SVGEGT. The germline V and J ends were trimmed by 5 bases and 4 bases, with 20 bases remaining between them. The CDR3 bases are TGTGCCAGCAGTGTTAGCCCGGGGGACACCCGAGAGACCCAGTACTTC. Translation gives CASSVSPGDTRETQYF.

This chain connects TRBV7-6 to TRBJ2-7, with D hard to call. The CDR3 length is 13 residues. Trimming removed 5 bases from V and 9 bases from J, with 17 bases in between. Germline loops: CDR1 SGHVS, CDR2 FNYEAQ. This CDR3 is CASSADTPVGQYF. CDR3 sequence (DNA): TGTGCCAGCAGCGCCGATACCCCCGTCGGGCAGTACTTC.

Worth noting for this clonotype: A read error may be the cause here, since a much bigger clone is one base away. CDR3 coding DNA: TGTGCCAGCAGTTACTCGATATGGGAAGAGACCCAGAACTTC. It yields the protein CASSYSIWEETQNF. The V call is TRBV6-2 or TRBV6-3, the J call TRBJ2-5; no clear D gene. CDR1 and CDR2 (germline): MNHEY, SVGEGT. The CDR3 is 14 amino acids.